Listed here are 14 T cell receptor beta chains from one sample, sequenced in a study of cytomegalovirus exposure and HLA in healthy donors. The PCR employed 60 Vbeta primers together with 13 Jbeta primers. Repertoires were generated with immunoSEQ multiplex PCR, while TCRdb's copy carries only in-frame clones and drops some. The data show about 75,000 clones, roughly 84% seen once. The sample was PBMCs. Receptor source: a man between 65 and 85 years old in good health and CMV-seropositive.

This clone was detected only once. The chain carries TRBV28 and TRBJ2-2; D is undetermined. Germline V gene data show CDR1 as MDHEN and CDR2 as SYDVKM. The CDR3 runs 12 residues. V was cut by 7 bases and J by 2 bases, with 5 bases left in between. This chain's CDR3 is CASTQNTGELFF. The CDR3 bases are TGTGCCAGCACACAAAACACCGGGGAGCTGTTTTTT.

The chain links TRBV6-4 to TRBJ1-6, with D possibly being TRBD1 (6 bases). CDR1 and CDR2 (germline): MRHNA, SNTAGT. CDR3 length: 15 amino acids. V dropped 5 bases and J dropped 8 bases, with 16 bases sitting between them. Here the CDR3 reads CASSHGQRYDSPLHF. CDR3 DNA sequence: TGTGCCAGCAGTCACGGACAGCGATATGATTCACCCCTCCACTTT.

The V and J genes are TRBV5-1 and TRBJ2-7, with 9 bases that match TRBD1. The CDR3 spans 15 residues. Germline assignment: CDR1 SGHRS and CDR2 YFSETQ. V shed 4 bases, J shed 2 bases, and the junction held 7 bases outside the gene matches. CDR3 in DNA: TGCGCCAGCAGCCCGACCGGGACAGGGACCTACGAGCAGTACTTC. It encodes CASSPTGTGTYEQYF.

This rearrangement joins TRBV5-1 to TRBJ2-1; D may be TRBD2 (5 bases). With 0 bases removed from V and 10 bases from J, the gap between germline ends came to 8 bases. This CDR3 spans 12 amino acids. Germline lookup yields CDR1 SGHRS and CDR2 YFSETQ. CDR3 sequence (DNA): TGCGCCAGCAGCTTGGAGAGCGGAGAGCAGTTCTTC. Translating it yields CASSLESGEQFF.

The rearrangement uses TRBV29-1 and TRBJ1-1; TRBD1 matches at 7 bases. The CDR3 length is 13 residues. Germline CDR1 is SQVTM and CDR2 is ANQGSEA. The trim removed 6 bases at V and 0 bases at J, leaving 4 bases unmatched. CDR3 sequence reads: CSVGTVLNTEAFF. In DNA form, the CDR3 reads TGCAGCGTAGGGACAGTTTTGAACACTGAAGCTTTCTTT.

The CDR3 DNA follows: TGTGCCAGCAGCTTAGGGACAAAGGATGAGCAGTTCTTC. Protein product: CASSLGTKDEQFF. The rearrangement links TRBV7-2 to TRBJ2-1, with D maybe TRBD1 (5 bases). The CDR3 sequence is 13 residues long. From germline, CDR1 is SGHTA and CDR2 FQGNSA. V lost 1 base and J lost 8, with 9 bases in between.

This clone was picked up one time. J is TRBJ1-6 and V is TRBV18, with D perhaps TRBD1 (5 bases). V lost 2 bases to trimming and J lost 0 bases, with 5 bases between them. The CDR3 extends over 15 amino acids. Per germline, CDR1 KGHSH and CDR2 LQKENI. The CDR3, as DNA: TGTGCCAGCTCACCAGACAGCTCCTATAATTCACCCCTCCACTTT. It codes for CASSPDSSYNSPLHF.

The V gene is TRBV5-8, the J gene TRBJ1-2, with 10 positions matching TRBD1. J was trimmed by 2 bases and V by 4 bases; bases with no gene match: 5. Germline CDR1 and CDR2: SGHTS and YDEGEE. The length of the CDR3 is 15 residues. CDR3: CASSRGTGENYGYTF. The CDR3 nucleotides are TGTGCCAGCAGCCGCGGGACAGGGGAGAACTATGGCTACACCTTC.

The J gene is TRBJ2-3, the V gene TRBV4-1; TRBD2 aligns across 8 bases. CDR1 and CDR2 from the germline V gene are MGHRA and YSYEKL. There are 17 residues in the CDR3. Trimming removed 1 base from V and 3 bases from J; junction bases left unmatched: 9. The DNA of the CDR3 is TGCGCCAGCAGCCAAGCACCCGGGGGGGCGGGGACAGATACGCAGTATTTT. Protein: CASSQAPGGAGTDTQYF.

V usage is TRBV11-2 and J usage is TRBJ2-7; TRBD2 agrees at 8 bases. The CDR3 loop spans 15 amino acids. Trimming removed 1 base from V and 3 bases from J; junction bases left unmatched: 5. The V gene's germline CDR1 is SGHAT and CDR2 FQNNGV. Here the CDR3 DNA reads TGTGCCAGCAGCTTAGCCCTAGCGGGCTTCTACGAGCAGTACTTC. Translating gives CASSLALAGFYEQYF.

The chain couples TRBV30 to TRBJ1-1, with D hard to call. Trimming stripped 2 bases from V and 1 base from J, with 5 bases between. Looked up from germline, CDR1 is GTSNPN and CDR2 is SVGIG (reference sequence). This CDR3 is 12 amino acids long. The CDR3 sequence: CAWSNGNTEAFF. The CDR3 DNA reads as TGTGCCTGGAGTAACGGGAACACTGAAGCTTTCTTT.

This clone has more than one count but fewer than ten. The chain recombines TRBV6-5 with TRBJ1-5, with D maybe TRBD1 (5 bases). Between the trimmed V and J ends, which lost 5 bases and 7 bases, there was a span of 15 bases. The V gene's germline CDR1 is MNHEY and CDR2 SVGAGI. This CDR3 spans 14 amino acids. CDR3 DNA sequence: TGTGCCAGCAGTGCGGGACCAAGGAGCCAGCCCCAGCATTTT. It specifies CASSAGPRSQPQHF.

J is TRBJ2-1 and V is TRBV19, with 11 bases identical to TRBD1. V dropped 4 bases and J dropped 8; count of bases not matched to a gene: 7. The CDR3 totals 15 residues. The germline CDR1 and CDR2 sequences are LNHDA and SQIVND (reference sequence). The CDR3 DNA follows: TGTGCCAGTAGTAGGACAGGGGGCACGATACATGAGCAGTTCTTC. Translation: CASSRTGGTIHEQFF.

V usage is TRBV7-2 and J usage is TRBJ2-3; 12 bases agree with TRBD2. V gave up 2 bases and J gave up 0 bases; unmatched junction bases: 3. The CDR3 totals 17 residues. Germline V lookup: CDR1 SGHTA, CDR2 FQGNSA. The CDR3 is CASSLRLAGASTDTQYF. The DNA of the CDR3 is TGTGCCAGCAGCTTAAGACTAGCGGGGGCCAGCACAGATACGCAGTATTTT. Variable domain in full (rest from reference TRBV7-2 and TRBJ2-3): GAGVSQSPSNKVTEKGKDVELRCDPISGHTALYWYRQSLGQGLEFLIYFQGNSAPDKSGLPSDRFSAERTGGSVSTLTIQRTQQEDSAVYLCASSLRLAGASTDTQYFGPGTRLTVL.